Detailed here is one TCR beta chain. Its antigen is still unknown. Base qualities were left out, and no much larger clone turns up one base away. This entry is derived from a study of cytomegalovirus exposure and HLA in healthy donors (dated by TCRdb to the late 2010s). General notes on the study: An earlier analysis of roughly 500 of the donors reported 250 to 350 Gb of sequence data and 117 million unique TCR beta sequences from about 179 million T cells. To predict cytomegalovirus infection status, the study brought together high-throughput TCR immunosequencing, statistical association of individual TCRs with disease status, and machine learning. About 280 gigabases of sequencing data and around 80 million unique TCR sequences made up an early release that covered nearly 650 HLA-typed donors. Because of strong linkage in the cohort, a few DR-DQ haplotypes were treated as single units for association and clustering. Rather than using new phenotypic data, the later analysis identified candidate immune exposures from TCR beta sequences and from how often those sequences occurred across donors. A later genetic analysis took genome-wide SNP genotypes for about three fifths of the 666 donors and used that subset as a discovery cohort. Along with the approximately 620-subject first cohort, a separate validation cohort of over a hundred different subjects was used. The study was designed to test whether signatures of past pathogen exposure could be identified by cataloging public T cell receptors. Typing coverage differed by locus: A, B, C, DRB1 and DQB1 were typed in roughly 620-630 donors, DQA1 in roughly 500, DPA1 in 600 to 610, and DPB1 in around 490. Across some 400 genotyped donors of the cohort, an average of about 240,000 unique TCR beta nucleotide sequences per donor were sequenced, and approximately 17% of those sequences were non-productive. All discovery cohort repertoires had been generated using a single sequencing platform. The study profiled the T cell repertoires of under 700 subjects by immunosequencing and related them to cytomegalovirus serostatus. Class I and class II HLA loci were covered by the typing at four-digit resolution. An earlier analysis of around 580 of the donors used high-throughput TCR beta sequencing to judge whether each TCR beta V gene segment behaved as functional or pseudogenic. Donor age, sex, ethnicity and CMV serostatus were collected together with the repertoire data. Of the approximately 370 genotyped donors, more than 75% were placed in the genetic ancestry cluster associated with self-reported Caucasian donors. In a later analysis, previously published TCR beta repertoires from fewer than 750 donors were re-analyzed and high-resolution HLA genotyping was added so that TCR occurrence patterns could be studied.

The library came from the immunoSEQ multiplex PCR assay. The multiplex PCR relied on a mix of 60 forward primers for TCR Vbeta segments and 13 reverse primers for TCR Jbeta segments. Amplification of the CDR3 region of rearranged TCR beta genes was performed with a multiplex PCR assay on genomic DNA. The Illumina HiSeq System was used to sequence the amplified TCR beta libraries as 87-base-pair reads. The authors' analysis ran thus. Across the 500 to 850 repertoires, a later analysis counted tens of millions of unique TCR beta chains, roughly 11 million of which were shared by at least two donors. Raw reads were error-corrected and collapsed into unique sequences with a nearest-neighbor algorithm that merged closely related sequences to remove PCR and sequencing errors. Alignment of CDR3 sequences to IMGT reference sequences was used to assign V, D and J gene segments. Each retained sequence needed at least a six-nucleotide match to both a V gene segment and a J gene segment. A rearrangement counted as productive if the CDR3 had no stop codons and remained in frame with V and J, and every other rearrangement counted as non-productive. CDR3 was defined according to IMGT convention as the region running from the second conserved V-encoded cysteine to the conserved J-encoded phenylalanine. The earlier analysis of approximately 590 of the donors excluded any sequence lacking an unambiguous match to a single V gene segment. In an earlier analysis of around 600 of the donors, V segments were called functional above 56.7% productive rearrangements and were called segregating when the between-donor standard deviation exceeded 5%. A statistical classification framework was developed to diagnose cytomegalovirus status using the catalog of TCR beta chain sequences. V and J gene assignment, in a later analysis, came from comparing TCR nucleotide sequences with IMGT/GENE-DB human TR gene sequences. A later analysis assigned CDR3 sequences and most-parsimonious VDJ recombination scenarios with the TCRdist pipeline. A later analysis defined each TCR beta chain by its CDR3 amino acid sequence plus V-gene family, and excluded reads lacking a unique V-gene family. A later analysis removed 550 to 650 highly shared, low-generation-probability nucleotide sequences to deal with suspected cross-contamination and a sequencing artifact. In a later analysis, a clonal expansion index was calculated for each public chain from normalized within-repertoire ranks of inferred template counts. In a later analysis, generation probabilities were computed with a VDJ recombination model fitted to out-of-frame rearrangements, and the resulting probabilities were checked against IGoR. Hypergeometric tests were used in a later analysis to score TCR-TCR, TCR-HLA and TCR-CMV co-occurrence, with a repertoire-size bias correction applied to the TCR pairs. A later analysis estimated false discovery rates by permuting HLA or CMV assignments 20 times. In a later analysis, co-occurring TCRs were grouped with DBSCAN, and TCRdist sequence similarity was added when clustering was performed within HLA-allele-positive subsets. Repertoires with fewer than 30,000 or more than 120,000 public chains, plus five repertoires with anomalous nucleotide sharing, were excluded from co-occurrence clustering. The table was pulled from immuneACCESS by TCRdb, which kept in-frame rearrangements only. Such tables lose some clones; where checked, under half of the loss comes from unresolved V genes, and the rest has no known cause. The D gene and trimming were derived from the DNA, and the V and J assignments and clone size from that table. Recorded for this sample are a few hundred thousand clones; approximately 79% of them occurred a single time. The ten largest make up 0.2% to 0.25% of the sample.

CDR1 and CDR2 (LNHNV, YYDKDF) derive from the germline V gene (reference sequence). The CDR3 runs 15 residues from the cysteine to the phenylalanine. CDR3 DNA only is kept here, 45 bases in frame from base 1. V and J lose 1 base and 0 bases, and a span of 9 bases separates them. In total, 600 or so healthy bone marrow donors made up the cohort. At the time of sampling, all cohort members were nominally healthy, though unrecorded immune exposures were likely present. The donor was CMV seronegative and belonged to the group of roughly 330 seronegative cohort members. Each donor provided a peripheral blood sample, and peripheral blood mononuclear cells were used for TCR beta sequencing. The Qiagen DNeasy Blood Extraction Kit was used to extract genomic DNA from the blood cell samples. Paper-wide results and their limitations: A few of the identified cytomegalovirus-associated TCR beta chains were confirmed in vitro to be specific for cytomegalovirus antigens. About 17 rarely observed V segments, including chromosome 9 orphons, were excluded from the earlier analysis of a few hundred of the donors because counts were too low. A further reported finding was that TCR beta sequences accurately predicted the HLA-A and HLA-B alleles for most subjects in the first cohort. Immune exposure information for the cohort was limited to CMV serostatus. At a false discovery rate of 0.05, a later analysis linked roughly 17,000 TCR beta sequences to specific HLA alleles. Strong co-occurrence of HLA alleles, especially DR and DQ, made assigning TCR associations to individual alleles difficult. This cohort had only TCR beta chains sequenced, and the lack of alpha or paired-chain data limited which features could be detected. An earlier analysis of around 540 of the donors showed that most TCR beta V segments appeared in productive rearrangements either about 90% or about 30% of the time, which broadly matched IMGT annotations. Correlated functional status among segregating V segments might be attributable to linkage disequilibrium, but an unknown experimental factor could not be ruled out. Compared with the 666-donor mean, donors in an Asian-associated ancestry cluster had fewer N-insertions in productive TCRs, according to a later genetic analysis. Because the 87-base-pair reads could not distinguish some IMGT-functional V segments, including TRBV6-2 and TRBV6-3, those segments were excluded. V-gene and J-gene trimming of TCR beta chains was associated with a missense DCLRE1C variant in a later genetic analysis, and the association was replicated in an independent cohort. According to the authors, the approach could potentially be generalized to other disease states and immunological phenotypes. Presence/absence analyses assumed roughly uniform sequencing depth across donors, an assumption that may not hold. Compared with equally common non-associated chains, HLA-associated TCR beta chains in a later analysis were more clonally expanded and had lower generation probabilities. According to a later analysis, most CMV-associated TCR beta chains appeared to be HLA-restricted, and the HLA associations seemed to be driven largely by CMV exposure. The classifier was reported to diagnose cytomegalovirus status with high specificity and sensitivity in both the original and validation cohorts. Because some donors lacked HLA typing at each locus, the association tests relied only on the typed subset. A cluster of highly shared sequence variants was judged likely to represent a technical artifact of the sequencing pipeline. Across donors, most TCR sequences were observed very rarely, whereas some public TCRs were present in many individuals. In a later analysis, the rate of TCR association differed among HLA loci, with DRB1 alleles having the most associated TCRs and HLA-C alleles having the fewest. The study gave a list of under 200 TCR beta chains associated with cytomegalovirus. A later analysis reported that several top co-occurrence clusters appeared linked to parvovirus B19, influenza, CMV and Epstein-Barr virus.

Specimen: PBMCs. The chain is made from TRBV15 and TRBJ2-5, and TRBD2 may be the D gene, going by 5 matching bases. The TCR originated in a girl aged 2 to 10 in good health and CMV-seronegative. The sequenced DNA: TGTGCCACCAGCAGAGCGGGGAATCACCAAGAGACCCAGTACTTC. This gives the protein CATSRAGNHQETQYF.